This record covers a single TCR beta chain. What it binds is not known. The protocol was immunoSEQ multiplex PCR, while the TCRdb copy is restricted to in-frame clones and leaves out a portion. Seen here are about 91,000 clones, about 88% observed once, and the top ten hold roughly 3.8%. This sample is drawn from a study of identifying expanded T cells in peripheral blood. Whole-study findings and limits: Over about two and four weeks, about 17 and 20 clones changed, versus approximately 1.1 between replicates. Clone count variance between approximately two-week samples rose with total template count.

No infections or other immune events were documented during collection. Germline lookup yields CDR1 LNHDA and CDR2 SQIVND (reference sequence). V shed 5 bases, J shed 2 bases, and the junction held 7 bases outside the gene matches. The CDR3 covers 15 residues. Material: blood. This clonotype was sampled from a person aged 18 to 75 in good health. This chain joins TRBV19 and TRBJ2-7; the match to TRBD1 covers 9 bases. CDR3 protein: CASSLGTGRTYEQYF. The CDR3 nucleotides are TGTGCCAGTAGTCTGGGGACAGGGAGGACCTACGAGCAGTACTTC.